The 7 T cell receptor beta chains below come from one sample, sequenced in a study of blood T cell repertoires in COVID-19. Repertoires were generated with immunoSEQ multiplex PCR, while TCRdb's copy carries only in-frame clones and drops some. The sample lists about 170,000 clones; 89% were seen once. The specimen was PBMCs or T cells enriched from blood (not recorded which). The receptors stem from a woman aged 18-29 years who had recovered from COVID-19.

The V call is TRBV6-5, the J call TRBJ2-7; TRBD1 aligns across 8 bases. V dropped 3 bases and J dropped 0; count of bases not matched to a gene: 7. This CDR3 is 16 amino acids long. Germline assignment: CDR1 MNHEY and CDR2 SVGAGI. The CDR3 region is CASSYIGTGSSYEQYF. The CDR3 DNA sequence: TGTGCCAGCAGTTATATAGGGACAGGAAGCTCCTACGAGCAGTACTTC.

DNA for the CDR3: TGTGCCAGCAGCGTAGAGGGGACTCCAGGGTTCTCCTACAATGAGCAGTTCTTC. This codes for CASSVEGTPGFSYNEQFF. The V call is TRBV9, the J call TRBJ2-1; tentative D call: TRBD2 (6 bases). Germline V gives CDR1 SGDLS, CDR2 YYNGEE. CDR3 length equals 18 residues. V was cut by 0 bases and J by 0 bases, with 16 bases left in between.

The genes are TRBV6-5 and TRBJ2-1; TRBD2 aligns across 7 bases. Germline V gives CDR1 MNHEY, CDR2 SVGAGI. CDR3 length equals 15 residues. Losses at the gene ends were 4 bases for V and 3 bases for J; bases not matched to a gene: 6. CDR3 nucleotide sequence: TGTGCCAGCAGTTCGTGGACTAGGCTCTACAATGAGCAGTTCTTC. Translation gives CASSSWTRLYNEQFF.

The chain links TRBV18 to TRBJ1-6, with unresolved D. The CDR3 is made up of 14 amino acids. Germline V gene data show CDR1 as KGHSH and CDR2 as LQKENI. The V and J ends lost 6 bases and 8 bases respectively, with 14 bases between them. The CDR3 coding sequence is TGTGCCAGCTCCCAGGCGGGCCGTGATTCACCCCTCCACTTT. The encoded protein is CASSQAGRDSPLHF.

This clone showed up just once. The chain uses TRBV19 and TRBJ2-4; 15 positions agree with TRBD2. Trimming cost V 2 bases and J 1 base; bases outside gene matches: 9. The CDR3 is made up of 20 amino acids. Germline values: CDR1 LNHDA, CDR2 SQIVND (reference sequence). CDR3 coding DNA: TGTGCCAGTAGTATACAAACGGGACTAGCGGGAGGAGTTGCCAAAAACATTCAGTACTTC. This codes for CASSIQTGLAGGVAKNIQYF.

This chain links TRBV28 with TRBJ2-4; 14 bases fit TRBD2. The ends lost 2 bases at V and 3 bases at J; junction bases unmatched: 12. Germline V gene data show CDR1 as MDHEN and CDR2 as SYDVKM. The CDR3 is made up of 20 amino acids. The CDR3 region has the DNA TGTGCCAGCAGTTTAGGGGGACTAGCGGGAGTTTGGAATGTCAAAAACATTCAGTACTTC. Amino acids: CASSLGGLAGVWNVKNIQYF.

This clone showed up just a few times. The junction departs from germline at one end; a sequencing error may be responsible. The chain couples TRBV7-7 to TRBJ2-7; 11 positions agree with TRBD2. The CDR3 is 15 amino acids. Germline V gene sequence: CDR1 SSHAT, CDR2 FNYEAQ (reference sequence). CDR3 residues: CASSLGLAGGDEQYF. The CDR3 nucleotides read TGTGCTAGCAGCTTAGGACTAGCGGGTGGTGACGAGCAGTACTTC.